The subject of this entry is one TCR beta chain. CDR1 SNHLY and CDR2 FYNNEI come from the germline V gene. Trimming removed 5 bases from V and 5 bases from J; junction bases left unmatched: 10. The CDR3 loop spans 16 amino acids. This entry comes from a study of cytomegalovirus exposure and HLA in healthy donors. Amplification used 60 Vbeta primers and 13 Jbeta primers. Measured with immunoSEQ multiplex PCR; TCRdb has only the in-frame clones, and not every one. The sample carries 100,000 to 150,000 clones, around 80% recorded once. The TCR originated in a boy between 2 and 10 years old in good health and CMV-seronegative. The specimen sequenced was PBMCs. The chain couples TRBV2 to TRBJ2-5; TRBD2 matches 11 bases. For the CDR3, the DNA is TGTGCCAGCAGTTTTCTTTTAGCGGGAGGGGAGGAGACCCAGTACTTC. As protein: CASSFLLAGGEETQYF.